These 23 T cell receptor beta chains originate from one sample sequenced in a study of OX40 agonist ivuxolimab in advanced cancers. Sequenced by immunoSEQ multiplex PCR; TCRdb stores in-frame clones only, minus some. The sample contains tens of thousands of clones, 75% to 95% of which appear only once. This specimen was CD4+ or CD8+ T cells sorted from blood, taken in a trial of the OX40 agonist ivuxolimab. These TCRs come from an adult with an advanced solid tumor such as melanoma, head and neck, liver or kidney cancer.

This clone has more than one count but fewer than ten. The chain couples TRBV9 to TRBJ2-5, with a weak D call TRBD2 (7 bases). The CDR3 has 15 amino acids. V was trimmed by 0 bases and J by 4 bases, leaving 13 bases between them. Germline loops: CDR1 SGDLS, CDR2 YYNGEE. In DNA, the CDR3 is TGTGCCAGCAGCGTAGGAGGGGGGGCATCAGAGACCCAGTACTTC. Protein sequence: CASSVGGGASETQYF.

This chain uses TRBV9 with TRBJ1-6; D is unclear. The germline gives CDR1 SGDLS, CDR2 YYNGEE. V lost 4 bases and J 0 bases, leaving 11 bases between the germline ends. The CDR3 sequence is 16 residues long. The CDR3 reads CASSFGDSSYNSPLHF. The DNA of the CDR3 is TGTGCCAGCAGCTTCGGGGATAGCTCCTATAATTCACCCCTCCACTTT.

The gene calls are TRBV7-6 and TRBJ1-5; 8 bases align to TRBD1. Germline CDR1 reads SGHVS; CDR2 reads FNYEAQ. CDR3 length: 20 residues. V lost 0 bases to trimming and J lost 3 bases; unmatched junction nucleotides: 16. The CDR3: CASSLAIMPPRQGNNQPQHF. The CDR3 DNA follows: TGTGCCAGCAGCTTAGCTATTATGCCGCCGAGACAGGGGAACAATCAGCCCCAGCATTTT.

V is TRBV4-3 and J is TRBJ1-4, with D hard to call. This CDR3 is 17 amino acids long. Trimming took 0 bases from V and 5 from J, leaving 16 bases between them. The germline V gene encodes CDR1 LGHNA and CDR2 YSLEER. In DNA form, the CDR3 reads TGCGCCAGCAGCCAAGACCCCTCCTGGGGAACGAATGAAAAACTGTTTTTT. It specifies CASSQDPSWGTNEKLFF.

This chain uses TRBV7-8 with TRBJ2-7, with 7 positions matching TRBD2. The V gene's germline CDR1 is SGHVS and CDR2 FQNEAQ. The CDR3 sequence is 14 residues long. The ends lost 4 bases at V and 3 bases at J; junction bases unmatched: 6. CDR3 protein: CASSSSGTNYEQYF. The CDR3 nucleotides are TGTGCCAGCAGCTCCTCCGGGACTAACTACGAGCAGTACTTC.

Only one count was recorded for this clone. The J gene is TRBJ2-1, the V gene TRBV5-4; D may be TRBD2 (5 bases). This CDR3 has 16 amino acids. The germline V and J ends were trimmed by 3 bases and 0 bases, with 13 bases remaining between them. Germline CDR1 reads SGHNT; CDR2 reads YYREEE (reference sequence). The chain's CDR3 is CASSSSGESSYNEQFF. In DNA form, the CDR3 reads TGTGCCAGCAGCTCAAGCGGAGAGAGCTCCTACAATGAGCAGTTCTTC.

V is TRBV6-5 and J is TRBJ2-7; D unresolved. Germline CDR1 and CDR2: MNHEY and SVGAGI. CDR3 length equals 14 residues. V was pared by 2 bases and J by 0 bases, with 8 bases between. In DNA form, the CDR3 reads TGTGCCAGCAGTTACAACCAGGCCTCCTACGAGCAGTACTTC. Its translation is CASSYNQASYEQYF.

The sample holds one count of this clone. The chain couples TRBV7-8 to TRBJ2-1; TRBD2 matches at 7 bases. CDR3 length: 14 residues. Germline loops: CDR1 SGHVS, CDR2 FQNEAQ. J lost 3 bases, V lost 5 bases, and 4 bases had no gene match. CDR3 residues: CASSPPGGYNEQFF. In DNA, the CDR3 is TGTGCCAGCAGCCCCCCGGGAGGCTACAATGAGCAGTTCTTC. Combining the CDR3 with reference TRBV7-8 and TRBJ2-1 gives the whole variable domain GAGVSQSPRYKVAKRGQDVALRCDPISGHVSLFWYQQALGQGPEFLTYFQNEAQLDKSGLPSDRFFAERPEGSVSTLKIQRTQQEDSAVYLCASSPPGGYNEQFFGPGTRLTVL.

The gene calls are TRBV7-2 and TRBJ2-3; the match to TRBD2 covers 7 bases. CDR1 is SGHTA, CDR2 FQGNSA, per germline. The CDR3 has 18 residues. Germline trimming cut 1 base from V and 2 bases from J; bases unmatched to any gene: 12. The CDR3 DNA is TGTGCCAGCAGCTTAGAGCTAGCTGGGGGGGGGATCACAGATACGCAGTATTTT. This sequence encodes CASSLELAGGGITDTQYF.

The V gene is TRBV9, the J gene TRBJ1-2, with D hard to call. The CDR3 totals 14 residues. CDR1 is SGDLS, CDR2 YYNGEE, per germline. V lost 3 bases and J 0 bases, leaving 9 bases between the germline ends. CDR3 residues: CASSDTFTNYGYTF. The CDR3 DNA is TGTGCCAGCAGCGACACGTTTACTAACTATGGCTACACCTTC.

This chain links TRBV5-1 with TRBJ2-1; 11 positions agree with TRBD2. The CDR3 contains 14 residues. With V trimmed by 4 bases and J by 9 bases, 6 bases remained unmatched. The germline CDR1 and CDR2 sequences are SGHRS and YFSETQ. The CDR3 region has the DNA TGCGCCAGCAGCCCCCCTAGCGGGGGGATTGAGCAGTTCTTC. It translates to CASSPPSGGIEQFF.

The rearrangement uses TRBV5-6 and TRBJ2-7, with D possibly matching TRBD1 (6 bases). Germline loops: CDR1 SGHDT, CDR2 YYEEEE. V gave up 0 bases and J gave up 2 bases, with 12 bases separating them. This CDR3 contains 15 residues. The CDR3 nucleotides are TGTGCCAGCAGCTTGGTAAACAGGGACCCCTACGAGCAGTACTTC. Residues: CASSLVNRDPYEQYF.

The chain recombines TRBV28 with TRBJ2-1; TRBD2 matches 14 bases. The CDR3 has 17 residues. Germline V gene sequence: CDR1 MDHEN, CDR2 SYDVKM. The trim removed 4 bases at V and 8 bases at J, leaving 10 bases unmatched. CDR3 sequence: CASSSGLAGVLRDEQFF. In DNA form, the CDR3 reads TGTGCCAGCAGTTCGGGACTAGCGGGAGTTTTACGGGATGAGCAGTTCTTC.

The sample holds a few counts of this clone. This chain links TRBV4-3 with TRBJ2-3; 7 bases align to TRBD2. CDR1 and CDR2 from the germline V gene are LGHNA and YSLEER. This CDR3 is 16 amino acids long. Trimming at V came to 1 base and at J to 1 base, leaving 5 bases not matched to a gene. This CDR3 is CASSQGSSGGTDTQYF. The CDR3 DNA is TGCGCCAGCAGCCAAGGGTCCAGCGGGGGCACAGATACGCAGTATTTT.

The chain links TRBV15 to TRBJ2-5, with TRBD1 matching 8 bases. The V gene's germline CDR1 is LNHNV and CDR2 YYDKDF (reference sequence). Trimming at V came to 5 bases and at J to 0 bases, leaving 5 bases not matched to a gene. The CDR3 contains 15 residues. The DNA for the CDR3 is TGTGCCACCAGCGGAAGGACAGGGCACCAAGAGACCCAGTACTTC. Translating gives CATSGRTGHQETQYF.

The chain combines TRBV5-6 with TRBJ1-1; tentatively, D is TRBD1 (6 bases). Germline V gene data show CDR1 as SGHDT and CDR2 as YYEEEE. The CDR3 sequence is 17 residues long. V dropped 7 bases and J dropped 0 bases, with 22 bases sitting between them. For the CDR3, the DNA is TGTGCCAGCTTGGACAGTCACACTCTTGTCATGAACACTGAAGCTTTCTTT. This translates into CASLDSHTLVMNTEAFF.

The chain joins TRBV5-3 to TRBJ2-3; D possibly uses TRBD1 or TRBD2 (5 bases each). TRBV5-3 is annotated as an ORF whose role is uncertain. The germline V and J ends were trimmed by 1 base and 3 bases, with 15 bases remaining between them. CDR3 length equals 16 residues. The CDR3 region is CARSLMWGFRTDTQYF. As DNA, the CDR3 is TGTGCCAGAAGCTTGATGTGGGGGTTTAGGACAGATACGCAGTATTTT.

The chain combines TRBV4-3 with TRBJ1-2; 7 bases are a match to TRBD1. The CDR3 sequence is 15 residues long. J lost 4 bases, V lost 2 bases, and 7 bases had no gene match. Per the germline V gene, CDR1 is LGHNA and CDR2 is YSLEER. The CDR3 DNA sequence: TGCGCCAGCAGCCAAACACAGGGGTTTAGCTATGGCTACACCTTC. Its translation is CASSQTQGFSYGYTF.

This chain connects TRBV4-1 to TRBJ2-5; D remains ambiguous. V was shortened by 0 bases and J by 4 bases, with 6 bases between the two germline ends. Germline values: CDR1 MGHRA, CDR2 YSYEKL. CDR3 length: 13 residues. Here the CDR3 DNA reads TGCGCCAGCAGCCAAGAAAACGGAGAGACCCAGTACTTC. The encoded protein is CASSQENGETQYF.

The chain uses TRBV4-3 and TRBJ1-2; D not resolved. Trimming left V 4 bases short and J 7 bases short, with 19 bases between. Germline CDR1 reads LGHNA; CDR2 reads YSLEER. This CDR3 has 15 residues. The CDR3 sequence is CASSPQTLSVSGYTF. The CDR3 DNA follows: TGCGCCAGCAGCCCGCAGACACTCAGCGTTAGTGGCTACACCTTC.

This chain connects TRBV19 to TRBJ1-1; a weak D match, TRBD1 (6 bases). The V end lost 6 bases, the J end lost 4 bases, and 21 bases lay between the germline ends. Germline V gene sequence: CDR1 LNHDA, CDR2 SQIVND (reference sequence). The CDR3 runs 16 residues. CDR3 sequence reads: CASSPHSTGLGTEAFF. The CDR3 nucleotides are TGTGCCAGTAGCCCCCATTCAACAGGGTTAGGCACTGAAGCTTTCTTT. Filled out from reference TRBV19 and TRBJ1-1, the complete variable domain reads DGGITQSPKYLFRKEGQNVTLSCEQNLNHDAMYWYRQDPGQGLRLIYYSQIVNDFQKGDIAEGYSVSREKKESFPLTVTSAQKNPTAFYLCASSPHSTGLGTEAFFGQGTRLTVV.

Here the CDR3 reads CASSPSDGRLLNNEQFF. The CDR3 nucleotides are TGTGCCAGCAGCCCCTCCGACGGGCGCCTCCTTAACAATGAGCAGTTCTTC. The V call is TRBV7-9, the J call TRBJ2-1; no clear D. The ends were cut back, 5 bases at V and 5 bases at J, with 22 bases in the middle. The CDR3 is 17 residues long. Germline loops: CDR1 SEHNR, CDR2 FQNEAQ (reference sequence).

This clone was recorded once. The chain couples TRBV5-6 to TRBJ1-1, with D uncertain. Trimming shortened V by 1 base and J by 1 base, and 14 bases separated the two germline ends. Germline assignment: CDR1 SGHDT and CDR2 YYEEEE. This CDR3 has 16 amino acids. CDR3 region: CASSLFLAVRNTEAFF. The CDR3, as DNA: TGTGCCAGCAGCTTGTTTCTGGCAGTGAGGAACACTGAAGCTTTCTTT.